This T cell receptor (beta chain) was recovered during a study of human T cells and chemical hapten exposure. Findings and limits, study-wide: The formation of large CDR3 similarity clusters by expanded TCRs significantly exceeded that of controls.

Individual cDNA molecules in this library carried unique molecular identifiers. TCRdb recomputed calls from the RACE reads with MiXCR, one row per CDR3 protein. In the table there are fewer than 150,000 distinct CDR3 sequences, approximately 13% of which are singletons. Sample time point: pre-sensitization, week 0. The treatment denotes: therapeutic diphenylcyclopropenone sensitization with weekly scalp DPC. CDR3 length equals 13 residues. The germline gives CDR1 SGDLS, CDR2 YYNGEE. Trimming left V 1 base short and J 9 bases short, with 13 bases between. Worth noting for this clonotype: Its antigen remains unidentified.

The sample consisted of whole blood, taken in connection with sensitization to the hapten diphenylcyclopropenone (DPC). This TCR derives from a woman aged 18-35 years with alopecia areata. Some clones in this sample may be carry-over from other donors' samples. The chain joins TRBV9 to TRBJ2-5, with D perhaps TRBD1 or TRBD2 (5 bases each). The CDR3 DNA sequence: TGTGCCAGCAGCGTATACGAGGGGCGGGCCCAGTACTTC. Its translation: CASSVYEGRAQYF. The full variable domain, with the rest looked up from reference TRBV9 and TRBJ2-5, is DSGVTQTPKHLITATGQRVTLRCSPRSGDLSVYWYQQSLDQGLQFLIQYYNGEERAKGNILERFSAQQFPDLHSELNLSSLELGDSALYFCASSVYEGRAQYFGPGTRLLVL.